This T cell receptor (beta chain) stems from a study of blood T cell repertoires in COVID-19. Study-wide background: Researchers got acute and convalescent COVID-19 samples from the United States, Italy and Spain.

Profiled with immunoSEQ multiplex PCR; TCRdb holds only in-frame clones, not every one. Of over 65,000 clones listed, just over 85% are singletons. Germline V CDR1 and CDR2: SGHTA, FQGNSA. Between the trimmed V and J ends, which lost 5 bases and 1 base, there was a span of 6 bases. The CDR3 length is 13 residues. Material: peripheral blood. The chain carries TRBV7-2 and TRBJ1-5; D is possibly TRBD1 (5 bases). The TCR comes from a man aged 50 to 60 with active or convalescent COVID-19. The CDR3 spells CASSRTSNQPQHF. CDR3 bases: TGTGCCAGCAGCCGGACAAGCAATCAGCCCCAGCATTTT.